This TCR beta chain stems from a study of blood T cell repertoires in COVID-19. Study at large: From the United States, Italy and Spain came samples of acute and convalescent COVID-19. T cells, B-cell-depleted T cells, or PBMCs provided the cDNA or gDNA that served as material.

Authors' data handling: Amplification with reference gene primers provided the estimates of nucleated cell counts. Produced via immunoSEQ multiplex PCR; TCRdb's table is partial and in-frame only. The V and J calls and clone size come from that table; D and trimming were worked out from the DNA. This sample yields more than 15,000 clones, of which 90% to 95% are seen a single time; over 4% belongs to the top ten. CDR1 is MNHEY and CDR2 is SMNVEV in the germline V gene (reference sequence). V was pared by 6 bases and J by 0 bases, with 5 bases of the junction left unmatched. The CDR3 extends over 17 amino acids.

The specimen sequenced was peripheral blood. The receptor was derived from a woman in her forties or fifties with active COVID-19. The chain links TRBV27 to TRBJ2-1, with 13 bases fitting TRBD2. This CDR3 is CASRGTSGTVSYNEQFF. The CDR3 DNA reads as TGTGCCAGCAGAGGGACTAGCGGGACCGTCTCCTACAATGAGCAGTTCTTC.